This T cell receptor (beta chain) comes out of a study of T-cell reconstitution after alpha-beta-depleted transplantation in children (dated by TCRdb to the mid-2010s). Looking at the study overall: The study quantitatively tracked T-cell immune reconstitution after TCRalphabeta/CD19-depleted allogeneic hematopoietic cell transplantation in children using TCR repertoire profiling. General study outcomes and caveats: The high TCRbeta diversity at day 60 in some patients was ascribed to recipient T cells and intrathymic progenitors that had survived conditioning. Over the following months the frequencies of hyperexpanded clones went down, and after one year T-cell counts and TCRbeta diversity were mostly credited to newly produced T cells. About two months after transplant, the apparently early recovery of alphabetaT-cell counts reportedly depended on just several hundred clones that had expanded rapidly and came from non-depleted graft cells.

Explained via the paper, the treatment or condition label denotes: allogeneic hematopoietic cell transplantation with graft depleted of TCRalphabeta T cells and CD19 B cells. Transplant recipients were children who received TCRalphabeta/CD19-depleted allogeneic hematopoietic cell grafts. About this clonotype: It has no known antigen specificity. Nothing much larger sits one base from this clone, and base qualities are not available.

Library generation was performed with PCR. Sequencing instrument: Illumina HiSeq 2500. Molecular barcoding was employed in the preparation of TCR libraries, with unique molecular identifiers being used to normalize TCRbeta repertoire quantification. TCRdb handled the public reads itself, with Q25 trimming in fastp and clone calling in MiXCR, and kept productive beta chains. Rows with a matching CDR3 protein are joined into one entry that keeps the most common DNA and genes. The sample table holds around 960,000 distinct CDR3 sequences, of which under 30% were seen once. The ten top clones hold approximately 30% of the sample. A distance of 7 bases separates the germline ends of V and J, which lose 1 base and 2 bases respectively. CDR1 LGHNA and CDR2 YSLEER are derived from the germline V gene. The CDR3 goes from the cysteine to the phenylalanine over 14 residues. Only the CDR3 DNA stays, 42 bases, in frame from base 1.

The input for sequencing was PBMCs, mostly from graft donor cells, taken 360 days after TCRalphabeta/CD19-depleted stem cell transplant. The TCR comes from a boy younger than two who had a stem cell transplant for SCID, so the T cells may come from the graft donor. The chain uses TRBV4-3 and TRBJ2-3; the D segment cannot be called with confidence. For the CDR3, the sequence is CASSQGPVTDTQYF. Read as DNA, the sequence is TGCGCCAGCAGCCAAGGTCCAGTCACAGATACGCAGTATTTT.